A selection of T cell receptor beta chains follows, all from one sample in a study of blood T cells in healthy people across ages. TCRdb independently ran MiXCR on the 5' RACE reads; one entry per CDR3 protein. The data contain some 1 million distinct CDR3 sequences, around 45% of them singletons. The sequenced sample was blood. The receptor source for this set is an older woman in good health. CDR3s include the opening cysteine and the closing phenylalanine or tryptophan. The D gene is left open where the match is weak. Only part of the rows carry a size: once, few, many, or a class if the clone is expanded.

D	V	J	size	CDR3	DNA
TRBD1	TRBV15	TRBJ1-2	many	CATSTGTGDTGYGYTF	TGTGCCACCTCGACGGGGACAGGGGATACGGGCTATGGCTACACCTTC
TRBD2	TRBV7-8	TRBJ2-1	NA	CASSLARRLAPYNEQFF	TGTGCCAGCAGCTTAGCCAGAAGACTAGCCCCCTACAATGAGCAGTTCTTC
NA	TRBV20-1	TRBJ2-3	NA	CSATLCASTDTQYF	TGCAGTGCTACTCTGTGTGCTAGCACGGATACGCAGTATTTT
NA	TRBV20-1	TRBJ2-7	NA	CSARRGTYEQYF	TGCAGTGCTCGACGGGGAACCTACGAGCAGTACTTC
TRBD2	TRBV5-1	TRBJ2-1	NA	CASSIAGSSYNEQFF	TGCGCCAGCAGCATAGCGGGTAGCTCCTACAATGAGCAGTTCTTC
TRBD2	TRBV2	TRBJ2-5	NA	CASSDGRYQETQYF	TGTGCCAGCAGTGACGGGAGGTACCAAGAGACCCAGTACTTC
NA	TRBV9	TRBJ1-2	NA	CASSVDGFGGYTF	TGTGCCAGCAGCGTAGACGGGTTCGGTGGCTACACCTTC
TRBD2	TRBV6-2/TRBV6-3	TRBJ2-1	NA	CASSYSRPGGTYNEQFF	TGTGCCAGCAGTTACTCTCGGCCGGGAGGAACCTACAATGAGCAGTTCTTC
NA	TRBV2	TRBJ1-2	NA	CASSEQAGRTGYTF	TGTGCCAGCAGTGAACAGGCAGGCCGTACAGGCTACACCTTC
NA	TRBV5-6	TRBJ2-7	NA	CASSRGPNSYEQYF	TGTGCCAGCAGCCGGGGGCCCAACTCCTACGAGCAGTACTTC
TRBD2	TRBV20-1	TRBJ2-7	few	CSARELAGFEQYF	TGCAGTGCTAGGGAACTAGCGGGATTCGAGCAGTACTTC
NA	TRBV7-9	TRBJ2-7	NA	CASSLGALFRSFYEQYF	TGTGCCAGCAGCTTAGGGGCATTATTCAGGAGCTTCTACGAGCAGTACTTC
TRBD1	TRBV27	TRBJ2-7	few	CASTRQGIAPYEQYF	TGTGCCAGCACCCGACAGGGTATCGCCCCCTACGAGCAGTACTTC
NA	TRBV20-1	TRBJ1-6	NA	CSARIHDSPLHF	TGCAGTGCTAGAATACACGATTCACCCCTCCACTTT
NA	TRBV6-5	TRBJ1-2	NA	CASSYSVGGYGYTF	TGTGCCAGCAGCTACTCAGTGGGGGGCTATGGCTACACCTTC
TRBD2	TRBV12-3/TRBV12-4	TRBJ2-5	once	CASSFFAGGTETQYF	TGTGCCAGCAGTTTCTTCGCGGGAGGAACCGAGACCCAGTACTTC
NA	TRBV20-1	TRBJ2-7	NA	CSARDRAGPLYEQYF	TGCAGTGCTAGAGATCGGGCGGGGCCCCTTTACGAGCAGTACTTC
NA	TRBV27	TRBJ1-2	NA	CASRTTVRYGYTF	TGTGCCAGCAGGACGACAGTGAGGTATGGCTACACCTTC
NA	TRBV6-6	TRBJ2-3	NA	CASSYPRGGGTDTQYF	TGTGCCAGCAGTTACCCAAGAGGGGGGGGGACAGATACGCAGTATTTT
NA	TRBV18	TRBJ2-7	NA	CASSPFVEGPYEQYF	TGTGCCAGCTCACCCTTCGTGGAGGGGCCCTACGAGCAGTACTTC
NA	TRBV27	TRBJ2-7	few	CASSLYPGNEQYF	TGTGCCAGCAGTTTATACCCCGGTAACGAGCAGTACTTC
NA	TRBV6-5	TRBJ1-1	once	CASSSGLHTEAFF	TGTGCCAGCAGTTCGGGGCTTCACACTGAAGCTTTCTTT
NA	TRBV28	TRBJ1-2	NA	CASIRQGNPWVGYTF	TGTGCCAGCATACGGCAGGGGAACCCCTGGGTAGGCTACACCTTC
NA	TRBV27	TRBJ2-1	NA	CASSSLSANEQFF	TGTGCCAGCAGTTCCTTATCAGCCAATGAGCAGTTCTTC
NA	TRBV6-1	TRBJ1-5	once	CASSEGADPDQHF	TGTGCCAGCAGTGAAGGAGCAGATCCCGATCAGCATTTT
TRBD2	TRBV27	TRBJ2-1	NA	CASSRTSGRMNEQFF	TGTGCCAGCAGTAGGACTAGCGGGAGAATGAATGAGCAGTTCTTC
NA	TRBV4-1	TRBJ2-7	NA	CAGSQDGVWEQYF	TGCGCCGGCAGCCAAGATGGGGTCTGGGAGCAGTACTTC
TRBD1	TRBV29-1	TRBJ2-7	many	CSVEGTGLHEQYF	TGCAGCGTTGAGGGGACAGGGTTGCACGAGCAGTACTTC
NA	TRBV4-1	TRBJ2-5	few	CASSQVTGGWETQYF	TGCGCCAGCAGCCAAGTCACCGGGGGCTGGGAGACCCAGTACTTC
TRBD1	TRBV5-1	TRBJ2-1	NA	CASSLGDREYKEQFF	TGCGCCAGCAGCTTGGGGGACAGGGAATACAAGGAGCAGTTCTTC
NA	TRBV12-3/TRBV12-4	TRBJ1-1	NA	CASSLGSPTAFF	TGTGCCAGCAGTTTAGGGAGCCCCACGGCTTTCTTT
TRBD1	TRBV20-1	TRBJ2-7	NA	CSSTPGGSYEQYF	TGCAGTTCAACCCCAGGGGGCTCCTACGAGCAGTACTTC